The 16 T cell receptor beta chains below all came from one sample that was sequenced in a study of OX40 agonist ivuxolimab in advanced cancers. The repertoire was sequenced with immunoSEQ multiplex PCR; TCRdb's copy has only in-frame clones and lacks some. The sample yields around 62,000 clones, roughly 84% seen once. Specimen: CD4+ or CD8+ T cells sorted from blood, collected in a trial of the OX40 agonist ivuxolimab. These receptors originate from an adult with an advanced solid tumor such as melanoma, head and neck, liver or kidney cancer.

The genes are TRBV7-2 and TRBJ1-2; 8 bases agree with TRBD1. The CDR3 length is 13 residues. The V and J ends lost 5 bases and 2 bases, in that order; junction bases with no gene match: 1. The germline V gene has CDR1 SGHTA and CDR2 FQGNSA. The CDR3 sequence is CASSHRGNYGYTF. Here the CDR3 DNA reads TGTGCCAGCAGCCACAGGGGGAACTATGGCTACACCTTC.

The rearrangement links TRBV7-6 to TRBJ2-7; TRBD1 might be the D (6 bases). Germline V gene lookup returns CDR1 SGHVS and CDR2 FNYEAQ. Between the trimmed V and J ends, which lost 5 bases and 9 bases, there was a span of 14 bases. The CDR3 loop spans 12 amino acids. DNA of the CDR3: TGTGCCAGCAGCCCGATACAGGACAGGCAGTACTTC. Residues: CASSPIQDRQYF.

The genes are TRBV9 and TRBJ1-1; tentative D call: TRBD1 (5 bases). This CDR3 is built from 14 residues. Trimming shortened V by 0 bases and J by 7 bases, and 13 bases separated the two germline ends. Germline V gene data show CDR1 as SGDLS and CDR2 as YYNGEE. CDR3 DNA: TGTGCCAGCAGCGTAGGTCCCGAGGGGCTTGAAGCTTTCTTT. Its protein is CASSVGPEGLEAFF.

This clone appeared a single time. The V call is TRBV7-9, the J call TRBJ1-5; D call uncertain. Germline lookup yields CDR1 SEHNR and CDR2 FQNEAQ (reference sequence). V lost 5 bases to trimming and J lost 5 bases, with 16 bases between them. This CDR3 is 15 amino acids long. CDR3: CASSNYGDSYQPQHF. The CDR3 coding sequence is TGTGCCAGCAGCAATTACGGGGATTCTTATCAGCCCCAGCATTTT.

This chain joins TRBV11-2 and TRBJ1-2; D unresolved. V shed 0 bases and J shed 5 bases, with 16 bases lying between them. The CDR3 totals 16 residues. In germline, CDR1 is SGHAT, CDR2 FQNNGV. The CDR3 here is CASSLDRSPGDYGYTF. The CDR3 bases are TGTGCCAGCAGCTTAGATAGGTCACCCGGGGATTATGGCTACACCTTC.

V and J are TRBV10-3 and TRBJ2-2; no firm D call. Trimming took off 6 bases at V and 4 bases at J, with 12 bases between the two ends. CDR3 length equals 14 residues. The germline gives CDR1 ENHRY, CDR2 SYGVKD. CDR3 loop: CAISPDLGTGELFF. CDR3 DNA sequence: TGTGCCATCAGCCCGGATTTAGGCACCGGGGAGCTGTTTTTT.

This clone has more than one count but fewer than ten. The rearrangement joins TRBV4-2 to TRBJ1-6; 7 positions match TRBD1. This CDR3 has 16 residues. The germline V gene encodes CDR1 LGHNA and CDR2 YNFKEQ. The V gene end was trimmed by 2 bases and the J gene end by 8 bases; junction bases not matched to a gene: 9. For the CDR3, the DNA is TGTGCCAGCAGCCAACCCTCCGGGACAGATTATTCACCCCTCCACTTT. Translating it yields CASSQPSGTDYSPLHF.

The chain carries TRBV9 and TRBJ2-7; D ambiguous. CDR1 SGDLS and CDR2 YYNGEE come from the germline V gene. The CDR3 contains 14 residues. V gave up 2 bases and J gave up 5 bases, with 14 bases separating them. In nucleotides, the CDR3 is TGTGCCAGCAGCGTTACAAGTAGGTCCGACGAGCAGTACTTC. Translation gives CASSVTSRSDEQYF.

The rearrangement joins TRBV9 to TRBJ1-4, with TRBD1 as a possible D gene (5 bases). This CDR3 has 16 amino acids. Germline CDR1 reads SGDLS; CDR2 reads YYNGEE. V was clipped by 0 bases and J by 3 bases, with 12 bases between them. The CDR3 reads CASSVGAGLANEKLFF. CDR3 coding DNA: TGTGCCAGCAGCGTAGGGGCAGGGCTGGCTAATGAAAAACTGTTTTTT.

The chain carries TRBV2 and TRBJ1-1; 7 bases are a match to TRBD1. V lost 5 bases and J lost 6; bases outside the gene matches: 9. Germline lookup yields CDR1 SNHLY and CDR2 FYNNEI. The CDR3 consists of 14 residues. CDR3 sequence (DNA): TGTGCCAGCAGTTCCGGCCAGGGGGGTCCTGAAGCTTTCTTT. Its translation is CASSSGQGGPEAFF.

This chain joins TRBV5-4 and TRBJ2-6; D gene ambiguous. Germline values: CDR1 SGHNT, CDR2 YYREEE (reference sequence). This CDR3 comprises 14 residues. Trimming took 2 bases from V and 4 from J, leaving 7 bases between them. CDR3 protein: CASSFSVGANVLTF. DNA of the CDR3: TGTGCCAGCAGCTTCTCAGTCGGGGCCAACGTCCTGACTTTC.

CDR3 nucleotides: TGTGCCAGCAGCAACAGGGGTTCCCACTATGGCTACACCTTC. Translation: CASSNRGSHYGYTF. The rearrangement uses TRBV5-5 and TRBJ1-2, with 7 bases aligning to TRBD1. J lost 3 bases, V lost 4 bases, and 6 bases had no gene match. The CDR3 is made up of 14 amino acids. The germline V gene encodes CDR1 SGHKS and CDR2 YYEKEE (reference sequence).

The V call is TRBV9, the J call TRBJ1-2, with TRBD1 matching over 12 bases. This CDR3 is 16 amino acids long. J lost 4 bases, V lost 0 bases, and 4 bases had no gene match. The germline V gene encodes CDR1 SGDLS and CDR2 YYNGEE. For the CDR3, the DNA is TGTGCCAGCAGCGTAGGGGGACAGGGGGCTAGCTATGGCTACACCTTC. Encoded protein: CASSVGGQGASYGYTF.

CDR3 residues: CASSRISSDYEQYF. In DNA form, the CDR3 reads TGTGCCAGCAGCAGGATCAGCAGTGACTACGAGCAGTACTTC. The chain employs TRBV5-6 and TRBJ2-7; no clear D. This CDR3 has 14 amino acids. V lost 4 bases, J lost 3 bases, and 14 bases lay in between. CDR1 SGHDT and CDR2 YYEEEE come from the germline V gene.

Only a few counts were recorded for this clone. The chain links TRBV9 to TRBJ1-4, with D unresolved. Looked up from germline, CDR1 is SGDLS and CDR2 is YYNGEE. Trimming shortened V by 1 base and J by 4 bases, and 8 bases separated the two germline ends. The CDR3 covers 14 residues. The CDR3 DNA sequence: TGTGCCAGCAGCGTATTGGATCGTAATGAAAAACTGTTTTTT. Translation: CASSVLDRNEKLFF.

J is TRBJ2-1 and V is TRBV6-5; D is ambiguous. Germline V gene lookup returns CDR1 MNHEY and CDR2 SVGAGI. V dropped 5 bases and J dropped 6 bases, with 8 bases sitting between them. The CDR3 runs to 12 residues. The CDR3 reads CASSPDGNEQFF. The DNA of the CDR3 is TGTGCCAGCAGTCCGGACGGCAATGAGCAGTTCTTC.